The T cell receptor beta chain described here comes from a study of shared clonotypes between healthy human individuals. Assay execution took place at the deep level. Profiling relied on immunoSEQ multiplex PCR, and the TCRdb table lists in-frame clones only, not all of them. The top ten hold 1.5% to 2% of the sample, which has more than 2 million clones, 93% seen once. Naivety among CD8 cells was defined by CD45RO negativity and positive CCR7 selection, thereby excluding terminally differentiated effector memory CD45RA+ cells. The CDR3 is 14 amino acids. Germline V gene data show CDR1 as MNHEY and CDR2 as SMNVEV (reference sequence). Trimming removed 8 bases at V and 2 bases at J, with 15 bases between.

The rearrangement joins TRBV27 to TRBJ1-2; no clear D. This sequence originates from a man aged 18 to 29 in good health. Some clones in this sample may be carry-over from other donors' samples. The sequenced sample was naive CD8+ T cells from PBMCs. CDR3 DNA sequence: TGTGCCAGCGCTAATTCGGGCAGCAACTATGGCTACACCTTC. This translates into CASANSGSNYGYTF.